Shown below are 11 T cell receptor beta chains from a single sample sequenced in a study of T cells after yellow fever vaccination. TCRdb processed the 5' RACE reads anew with MiXCR; each CDR3 protein has one entry. This sample has approximately 550,000 distinct CDR3 sequences, with roughly a fifth found just once. Sequenced material: PBMCs, taken 15 days after the yellow fever booster vaccination. The source is a man aged 25-40 years who received the YFV17D yellow fever vaccine.

The chain joins TRBV20-1 to TRBJ1-1; 7 positions match TRBD1. The CDR3 runs 13 residues. Germline V gene lookup returns CDR1 DFQATT and CDR2 SNEGSKA (reference sequence). Trimming cost V 2 bases and J 10 bases; bases outside gene matches: 10. This CDR3 reads CSARLQGLEGAFF. The DNA for the CDR3 is TGCAGTGCTAGACTACAGGGGCTCGAAGGAGCTTTCTTT.

This clonotype has more than one count but fewer than ten. V gene TRBV9 combines with J gene TRBJ2-3; possibly TRBD1 for D (5 bases). V was trimmed by 1 base and J by 5 bases, leaving 14 bases between them. Germline V gene sequence: CDR1 SGDLS, CDR2 YYNGEE. The CDR3 is 15 amino acids. This CDR3 reads CASSVSPGIRDTQYF. The CDR3 DNA follows: TGTGCCAGCAGCGTAAGTCCAGGGATTCGAGATACGCAGTATTTT.

This clonotype was seen a handful of times. V gene TRBV11-2 combines with J gene TRBJ2-7; 7 nucleotides agree with TRBD2. The V gene's germline CDR1 is SGHAT and CDR2 FQNNGV. This CDR3 contains 15 residues. Losses at the gene ends were 0 bases for V and 8 bases for J; bases not matched to a gene: 10. CDR3 sequence (DNA): TGTGCCAGCAGCTTAGAGGCTAGCGGAGTATACCAGCAGTACTTC. It specifies CASSLEASGVYQQYF. The entire variable domain, with the rest obtained from reference TRBV11-2 and TRBJ2-7, is as follows: EAGVAQSPRYKIIEKRQSVAFWCNPISGHATLYWYQQILGQGPKLLIQFQNNGVVDDSQLPKDRFSAERLKGVDSTLKIQPAKLEDSAVYLCASSLEASGVYQQYFGPGTRLTVT.

The chain combines TRBV6-6 with TRBJ2-7; 7 bases agree with TRBD1. With V trimmed by 9 bases and J by 4 bases, 9 bases remained unmatched. From germline, CDR1 is MNHNY and CDR2 SVGAGI (reference sequence). This CDR3 spans 13 amino acids. The CDR3: CASQAGTDYEQYF. The CDR3 region has the DNA TGTGCCAGTCAGGCCGGGACAGATTACGAGCAGTACTTC.

The chain joins TRBV6-9 to TRBJ2-7; D gene uncertain. V was trimmed by 11 bases and J by 5 bases, leaving 7 bases between them. CDR1 MNHGY and CDR2 SVAAGI come from the germline V gene. There are 9 residues in the CDR3. The DNA for the CDR3 is TGTGCCCGCCTGGACGAGCAGTACTTC. Amino acid sequence: CARLDEQYF.

On this clonotype itself: Its ends do not fully match the called genes, so a read error is possible. The rearrangement joins TRBV5-1 to TRBJ2-7, with unresolved D. The germline gives CDR1 SGHRS, CDR2 YFSETQ. CDR3 length: 13 amino acids. CDR3 loop: CASSLGQSNEPYF. CDR3 nucleotide sequence: TGCGCCAGCAGCTTGGGACAATCGAACGAGCCGTACTTC.

In this sample, this clonotype turned up a few times. The chain combines TRBV10-3 with TRBJ2-5, with TRBD2 identical over 7 bases. Unmatched junction bases numbered 9, after V lost 3 bases and J lost 5 bases. The CDR3 spans 15 residues. Germline V gene data show CDR1 as ENHRY and CDR2 as SYGVKD. The CDR3 region has the DNA TGTGCCATCAGTGAAAGCGGGACGAGGACGGAGACCCAGTACTTC. It specifies CAISESGTRTETQYF.

This clonotype was observed a few times. The genes are TRBV28 and TRBJ2-7, with 8 bases fitting TRBD2. The V segment lost 3 bases and the J segment 3 bases; nucleotides outside the gene matches: 7. Germline V CDR1 and CDR2: MDHEN, SYDVKM. The length of the CDR3 is 15 residues. The CDR3 coding sequence is TGTGCCAGCAGTTTGGCGACTGCGGGGGGCTACGAGCAGTACTTC. This sequence encodes CASSLATAGGYEQYF.

This clonotype was seen more than once but under ten times. J is TRBJ2-7 and V is TRBV6-5; TRBD1 matches at 8 bases. The J segment lost 2 bases and the V segment lost 2 bases, leaving 8 bases of the junction unmatched. There are 16 residues in the CDR3. Per germline, CDR1 MNHEY and CDR2 SVGAGI. The CDR3 DNA follows: TGTGCCAGCAGTTACCCGAAGGGACAGGCGACCTACGAGCAGTACTTC. Its protein product is CASSYPKGQATYEQYF.

This clonotype was counted a few times. This chain links TRBV20-1 with TRBJ2-7; D not resolved. Germline V gene data show CDR1 as DFQATT and CDR2 as SNEGSKA (reference sequence). The germline V and J ends were trimmed by 0 bases and 4 bases, with 13 bases remaining between them. The CDR3 contains 14 residues. CDR3: CSARDQADQYEQYF. The CDR3 DNA sequence: TGCAGTGCTAGAGATCAGGCGGACCAATACGAGCAGTACTTC.

The chain employs TRBV5-6 and TRBJ2-1, with D unresolved. Germline loops: CDR1 SGHDT, CDR2 YYEEEE. V gave up 2 bases and J gave up 6 bases, with 12 bases separating them. This CDR3 is built from 14 residues. CDR3 nucleotide sequence: TGTGCCAGCAGCTTAAGATTTAAGCCCAATGAGCAGTTCTTC. Its protein is CASSLRFKPNEQFF.